This passage covers 17 T cell receptor beta chains from one sample sequenced in a study of blood T cell repertoires in COVID-19. Sequenced by immunoSEQ multiplex PCR; TCRdb stores in-frame clones only, minus some. The data contain 300,000 to 400,000 clones, 75% to 90% of them singletons. Sequenced sample: PBMCs or T cells enriched from blood (not recorded which). The receptors were gathered from a man aged 30-40 years who had recovered from COVID-19.

The count of this clone is one. This rearrangement joins TRBV19 to TRBJ2-7, with D possibly matching TRBD1 (6 bases). The CDR3 spans 15 residues. V dropped 8 bases and J dropped 6 bases, with 23 bases sitting between them. CDR1 is LNHDA, CDR2 SQIVND, per germline (reference sequence). The CDR3 coding sequence is TGTGCCAGTGCACCATACAGGGATTCTCTTCGCGAGCAGTACTTC. Protein sequence: CASAPYRDSLREQYF.

V gene TRBV2 combines with J gene TRBJ2-7, with TRBD1 identical over 7 bases. Germline V gives CDR1 SNHLY, CDR2 FYNNEI. The CDR3 length is 12 residues. V lost 5 bases, J lost 7 bases, and 5 bases stayed unmatched. The CDR3 region has the DNA TGTGCCAGCAGTAAACAGGGGTGGGAGCAGTACTTC. Protein product: CASSKQGWEQYF. The entire variable domain, with the rest obtained from reference TRBV2 and TRBJ2-7, is as follows: EPEVTQTPSHQVTQMGQEVILRCVPISNHLYFYWYRQILGQKVEFLVSFYNNEISEKSEIFDDQFSVERPDGSNFTLKIRSTKLEDSAMYFCASSKQGWEQYFGPGTRLTVT.

The chain is built from TRBV28 and TRBJ1-4, with D possibly TRBD1 on 5 matching bases. CDR1 is MDHEN, CDR2 SYDVKM, per germline. The V gene lost 2 bases and the J gene lost 9 bases, with 10 bases spanning the gap. The length of the CDR3 is 13 residues. The CDR3 sequence: CASSLKGQKKLFF. The CDR3 DNA sequence: TGTGCCAGCAGTTTAAAGGGGCAGAAAAAACTGTTTTTT.

This rearrangement joins TRBV19 to TRBJ1-6; tentative D call: TRBD1 (5 bases). Germline assignment: CDR1 LNHDA and CDR2 SQIVND (reference sequence). V dropped 7 bases and J dropped 0 bases, with 13 bases sitting between them. The CDR3 totals 16 residues. The CDR3 sequence: CASKGLQSSYNSPLHF. CDR3 DNA: TGTGCCAGTAAGGGACTCCAGAGCTCCTATAATTCACCCCTCCACTTT.

The chain joins TRBV29-1 to TRBJ1-1; no clear D. CDR1 is SQVTM, CDR2 ANQGSEA, per germline. This CDR3 spans 14 amino acids. Trimming removed 7 bases from V and 1 base from J, with 16 bases in between. DNA for the CDR3: TGCAGCGCCGAGGCGGGTAGGTCGAACACTGAAGCTTTCTTT. Translating it yields CSAEAGRSNTEAFF.

The V gene is TRBV10-3, the J gene TRBJ1-5; 9 nucleotides agree with TRBD1. After removal of 6 bases from V and 6 bases from J, the junction contained 6 bases not matched to a gene. This CDR3 has 14 residues. Germline V CDR1 and CDR2: ENHRY, SYGVKD. The CDR3 region is CAIRGTGLGQPQHF. The CDR3 DNA follows: TGTGCCATCAGGGGGACAGGGTTAGGTCAGCCCCAGCATTTT.

About this clone: An end of the junction does not agree with germline; a read error may underlie this. V usage is TRBV27 and J usage is TRBJ2-7; D possibly corresponds to TRBD2 (6 bases). Germline V lookup: CDR1 MNHEY, CDR2 SMNVEV (reference sequence). This CDR3 is built from 9 residues. CDR3: CASGLIDSF. The CDR3 DNA reads as TGTGCCAGCGGACTAATTGATAGCTTC.

CDR3 sequence reads: CASSDAGLLGEQYF. As DNA, the CDR3 is TGCGCCAGCAGCGATGCGGGACTACTCGGGGAGCAGTACTTC. V and J are TRBV10-1 and TRBJ2-7; 7 bases agree with TRBD2. From germline, CDR1 is WNHNN and CDR2 SYGVQD (reference sequence). V was clipped by 6 bases and J by 7 bases; unmatched bases: 12. This CDR3 is 14 amino acids long.

J is TRBJ2-5 and V is TRBV20-1; D gene unclear. Trimming took off 4 bases at V and 4 bases at J, with 7 bases between the two ends. The CDR3 length is 11 residues. The germline V gene has CDR1 DFQATT and CDR2 SNEGSKA (reference sequence). The CDR3 nucleotides are TGCAGTGCTAAACTCGGAGAGACCCAGTACTTC. Amino acids: CSAKLGETQYF.

The rearrangement uses TRBV11-2 and TRBJ2-7; no clear D. V shed 5 bases and J shed 6 bases, with 8 bases lying between them. Germline assignment: CDR1 SGHAT and CDR2 FQNNGV. CDR3 size: 11 residues. In DNA form, the CDR3 reads TGTGCCAGCAGCCCTCGTCTCGAGCAGTACTTC. Its protein is CASSPRLEQYF.

The V and J genes are TRBV18 and TRBJ1-4; unclear D gene. V lost 0 bases and J 7 bases, leaving 9 bases between the germline ends. Germline V gene sequence: CDR1 KGHSH, CDR2 LQKENI. The CDR3 has 14 residues. CDR3 amino acids: CASSPPGRGEKLFF. DNA for the CDR3: TGTGCCAGCTCACCACCCGGACGGGGTGAAAAACTGTTTTTT.

This clone was recorded only once. The V gene is TRBV5-8, the J gene TRBJ2-5, with D unclear. Per germline, CDR1 SGHTS and CDR2 YDEGEE. V lost 3 bases and J lost 5, with 8 bases in between. The length of the CDR3 is 12 residues. CDR3 amino acids: CASSSPPETQYF. The CDR3 coding sequence is TGTGCCAGCAGCTCCCCCCCGGAGACCCAGTACTTC.

This clone has just a few counts. J is TRBJ1-1 and V is TRBV29-1; no clear D. The V and J ends lost 6 bases and 8 bases respectively, with 16 bases between them. The CDR3 extends over 12 amino acids. CDR1 SQVTM and CDR2 ANQGSEA come from the germline V gene. The CDR3 region has the DNA TGCAGCGTAGCGCGGACGGCGGGAGAAGCTTTCTTT. This translates into CSVARTAGEAFF.

This clone was detected a few times. The chain combines TRBV6-5 with TRBJ1-5, with TRBD1 matching 7 bases. CDR3 length: 14 residues. After removal of 6 bases from V and 3 bases from J, the junction contained 5 bases not matched to a gene. Germline CDR1 is MNHEY and CDR2 is SVGAGI. This CDR3 is CASRQTGNNQPQHF. In DNA form, the CDR3 reads TGTGCCAGCAGGCAGACAGGGAACAATCAGCCCCAGCATTTT.

The chain recombines TRBV11-3 with TRBJ2-1; a possible D gene is TRBD2 (6 bases). Trimming left V 3 bases short and J 7 bases short, with 16 bases between. Germline V gene lookup returns CDR1 SGHNT and CDR2 YENEEA. The CDR3 length is 15 residues. CDR3 residues: CASSFGGPGGNEQFF. CDR3 DNA sequence: TGTGCCAGCAGCTTTGGCGGACCTGGGGGGAATGAGCAGTTCTTC.

This chain joins TRBV9 and TRBJ1-6; unclear D gene. Trimming pared 3 bases from V and 2 bases from J, leaving 6 bases between. The germline CDR1 and CDR2 sequences are SGDLS and YYNGEE. This CDR3 is 14 amino acids long. CDR3 coding DNA: TGTGCCAGCAGCGCTGACACCTATAATTCACCCCTCCACTTT. It codes for CASSADTYNSPLHF.

The chain uses TRBV7-2 and TRBJ2-7; D perhaps matches TRBD1 (5 bases). Trimming cost V 3 bases and J 0 bases, with 9 bases left between them. CDR1 is SGHTA, CDR2 FQGNSA, per germline. The CDR3 totals 14 residues. CDR3 sequence: CASSFPTASYEQYF. The DNA for the CDR3 is TGTGCCAGCAGCTTCCCGACAGCCTCCTACGAGCAGTACTTC.